A single sample is the source of the 14 T cell receptor beta chains below, sequenced in a study of T cells after yellow fever vaccination. A single record per CDR3 protein comes from TCRdb applying MiXCR to the 5' RACE reads. The sample lists 450,000 to 550,000 distinct CDR3 sequences, 20% to 25% occurring once. This specimen consisted of PBMCs, obtained 21 days after the first yellow fever vaccination. The receptors come from a young man who received the YFV17D yellow fever vaccine.

This clonotype was recorded a few times. The chain is built from TRBV12-3 or TRBV12-4 and TRBJ2-1, with D possibly matching TRBD2 (6 bases). Trimming took off 7 bases at V and 6 bases at J, with 16 bases between the two ends. The CDR3 loop spans 14 amino acids. CDR3 nucleotide sequence: TGTGCCAGCACCAACGCCACGGGGGTCAATGAGCAGTTCTTC. It encodes CASTNATGVNEQFF.

The chain has TRBV4-3 and TRBJ2-3; 10 nucleotides line up with TRBD2. This CDR3 spans 17 amino acids. Trimming at V came to 1 base and at J to 4 bases, leaving 8 bases not matched to a gene. From germline, CDR1 is LGHNA and CDR2 YSLEER. CDR3 amino acids: CASSQVLAGDKADTQYF. The CDR3 DNA follows: TGCGCCAGCAGCCAAGTGCTAGCGGGGGATAAGGCAGATACGCAGTATTTT.

This clonotype has just a few counts. The rearrangement joins TRBV6-5 to TRBJ2-7, with D uncertain. Trimming pared 4 bases from V and 6 bases from J, leaving 19 bases between. Looked up from germline, CDR1 is MNHEY and CDR2 is SVGAGI. The CDR3 extends over 15 amino acids. The CDR3 DNA reads TGTGCCAGCAGTTCCATCGGACGGCAATCGGGCGAGCAGTACTTC. It is translated as CASSSIGRQSGEQYF.

J is TRBJ2-2 and V is TRBV5-1, with D possibly matching TRBD2 (7 bases). Germline V gives CDR1 SGHRS, CDR2 YFSETQ. The CDR3 totals 20 residues. The V end lost 0 bases, the J end lost 0 bases, and 21 bases lay between the germline ends. CDR3 region: CASSLVRGAAMFANTGELFF. CDR3 DNA sequence: TGCGCCAGCAGCTTGGTTCGGGGGGCGGCCATGTTCGCGAACACCGGGGAGCTGTTTTTT. Drawing the rest from reference TRBV5-1 and TRBJ2-2, the complete variable domain is KAGVTQTPRYLIKTRGQQVTLSCSPISGHRSVSWYQQTPGQGLQFLFEYFSETQRNKGNFPGRFSGRQFSNSRSEMNVSTLELGDSALYLCASSLVRGAAMFANTGELFFGEGSRLTVL.

The genes are TRBV4-2 and TRBJ2-3; TRBD2 is a possible D gene (7 bases). Trimming stripped 4 bases from V and 4 bases from J, with 15 bases between. The V gene's germline CDR1 is LGHNA and CDR2 YNFKEQ. This CDR3 has 15 amino acids. The CDR3 sequence: CASSLTDGGPDTQYF. Here the CDR3 DNA reads TGTGCCAGCAGCCTCACCGACGGGGGGCCAGATACGCAGTATTTT.

This clonotype was observed at least ten times. This rearrangement joins TRBV7-2 to TRBJ2-5, with D unclear. CDR1 is SGHTA, CDR2 FQGNSA, per germline. The length of the CDR3 is 14 residues. Trimming left V 3 bases short and J 1 base short, with 9 bases between. The CDR3 reads CASSLARTQETQYF. CDR3 bases: TGTGCCAGCAGCTTGGCGAGGACCCAAGAGACCCAGTACTTC.

The J gene is TRBJ2-7, the V gene TRBV20-1; 8 bases line up with TRBD2. Germline V CDR1 and CDR2: DFQATT, SNEGSKA (reference sequence). J gave up 2 bases and V 6 bases, and 12 bases lay outside the gene matches. The CDR3 extends over 15 amino acids. The CDR3 DNA sequence: TGCAGTGCCCAGCCTAGCGGACTAGCAACCTACGAGCAGTACTTC. Residues: CSAQPSGLATYEQYF.

This clonotype was seen many times. This chain connects TRBV10-3 to TRBJ2-2; TRBD1 matches 7 bases. The CDR3 length is 14 residues. The V segment lost 6 bases and the J segment 4 bases; nucleotides outside the gene matches: 5. Germline CDR1 reads ENHRY; CDR2 reads SYGVKD. The CDR3 loop reads CAIRRQGATGELFF. The CDR3, as DNA: TGTGCCATCAGAAGACAGGGTGCCACCGGGGAGCTGTTTTTT.

This clonotype was seen only a few times. The gene calls are TRBV5-1 and TRBJ2-5, with 8 bases matching TRBD2. V gave up 0 bases and J gave up 4 bases; unmatched junction bases: 5. The germline gives CDR1 SGHRS, CDR2 YFSETQ. CDR3 length equals 15 residues. CDR3 bases: TGCGCCAGCAGCTTGGGCGTTGCGGGAGGAGAGACCCAGTACTTC. It is translated as CASSLGVAGGETQYF.

This sequence joins TRBV20-1 and TRBJ2-2; a weak D match, TRBD1 (6 bases). Trimming cost V 0 bases and J 2 bases, with 19 bases left between them. Germline loops: CDR1 DFQATT, CDR2 SNEGSKA (reference sequence). This CDR3 has 18 residues. CDR3 nucleotides: TGCAGTGCTAGAGATCCCAGGGGCCTTGGTAGAAACACCGGGGAGCTGTTTTTT. This encodes CSARDPRGLGRNTGELFF.

This clonotype was seen more than once but under ten times. This sequence joins TRBV5-1 and TRBJ1-3; a possible D gene is TRBD1 (6 bases). Germline V gene data show CDR1 as SGHRS and CDR2 as YFSETQ. The CDR3 runs 16 residues. The V and J ends lost 6 bases and 4 bases respectively, with 20 bases between them. DNA of the CDR3: TGCGCCAGCATGCCCCAGGGAGGGGGGCCAGGAAACACCATATATTTT. It codes for CASMPQGGGPGNTIYF.

The V and J genes are TRBV20-1 and TRBJ1-3; D gene unclear. Germline V CDR1 and CDR2: DFQATT, SNEGSKA (reference sequence). The germline V and J ends were trimmed by 3 bases and 4 bases, with 7 bases remaining between them. The CDR3 has 12 residues. CDR3 residues: CSASQSGNTIYF. CDR3 bases: TGCAGTGCTAGCCAGTCCGGAAACACCATATATTTT.

There are a few counts of this clonotype. The chain recombines TRBV29-1 with TRBJ2-3; D gene uncertain. The CDR3 extends over 14 amino acids. The germline gives CDR1 SQVTM, CDR2 ANQGSEA. V shed 0 bases and J shed 6 bases, with 13 bases lying between them. Written as DNA, the CDR3 is TGCAGCGTTGAAGATCACGAGGTTGGGGATACGCAGTATTTT. Its protein is CSVEDHEVGDTQYF.

The gene calls are TRBV18 and TRBJ2-1; D may be TRBD2 (6 bases). Per germline, CDR1 KGHSH and CDR2 LQKENI. This CDR3 has 16 amino acids. V shed 0 bases and J shed 5 bases, with 14 bases lying between them. Written as DNA, the CDR3 is TGTGCCAGCTCACCACCGCGACCGGGGGAAAACAATGAGCAGTTCTTC. This sequence encodes CASSPPRPGENNEQFF.